This record looks at one T cell receptor beta chain sequence and its context. The target antigen is unknown. This specimen belongs to a study of T cell repertoires in cytomegalovirus infection. Looking at the study overall: An indication of both CMV infection and matching HLA type came from public TCR beta signatures. Points from the study as a whole: Dominant in the ex vivo response were TCR beta clonotypes restricted by HLA-C and specific for CMV. Carriers of CMV and the relevant HLA type were discriminated by public TCR beta frequency.

TCRdb called the reads again in MiXCR, with one record for every CDR3 protein. Among under 200,000 distinct CDR3 sequences listed, 8% to 10% were seen once. The clonotype originates from a human donor in good health (CMV status not recorded). Some clones in this sample may be carry-over from other donors' samples. The sequencing sample was made of PBMCs.

The CDR3 DNA reads as TGTGCCAGCAGTGCCCGACAGGGGCCCGACGAGCAGTACTTC. It translates to CASSARQGPDEQYF. The chain recombines TRBV6-2 or TRBV6-3 with TRBJ2-7, with 8 bases aligning to TRBD1. The germline V gene has CDR1 MNHEY and CDR2 SVGEGT. Unmatched junction bases numbered 8, after V lost 5 bases and J lost 5 bases. The CDR3 covers 14 residues.